This paragraph reports one T cell receptor (beta chain). Its antigen remains unknown. V was cut by 3 bases and J by 3 bases, with 10 bases left in between. Germline values: CDR1 MNHEY, CDR2 SMNVEV (reference sequence). CDR3 length equals 14 residues. Time point of the sample: patch test 1, 2 weeks after DPC sensitization. Treatment reported: therapeutic diphenylcyclopropenone sensitization with weekly scalp DPC. TCRdb re-called the RACE reads with MiXCR, one entry per CDR3 protein. Of 70,000 to 75,000 distinct CDR3 sequences in the sample, around a third were seen once. This record belongs to a study of human T cells and chemical hapten exposure. About the study: The study lasted around 24 weeks, and patients were dosed weekly with diphenylcyclopropenone on the scalp throughout.

Findings and limits, study-wide: Because all patients had alopecia, their immune responses might differ from healthy ones. No change in TCRs above 1 in 1000 frequency was produced by DPC sensitization.

The receptor was derived from a man aged 40-49 years with alopecia areata. Some clones in this sample may be carry-over from other donors' samples. The specimen was whole blood, collected in connection with sensitization to the hapten diphenylcyclopropenone (DPC). The rearrangement joins TRBV27 to TRBJ2-3, with a possible D match to TRBD1 (5 bases). CDR3 in amino acids: CASSFIQGTDTQYF. CDR3 nucleotides: TGTGCCAGCAGTTTTATCCAGGGAACAGATACGCAGTATTTT.